The rows below give T cell receptor beta chains drawn from one sample of a study of shared T cell receptors in the human thymus. Produced via immunoSEQ multiplex PCR; TCRdb's table is partial and in-frame only. The data hold under 850,000 clones, with roughly 88% observed a single time. These same records also appear under a second study, on human thymus T cells.

The specimen sequenced was thymocytes. The receptors come from a boy under three years old with a congenital heart defect. The conserved cysteine and the conserved F or W are not part of the CDR3 here.

J | V | CDR3
TRBJ1-2 | TRBV19 | ASSKGQDRDYGYT
TRBJ2-7 | TRBV7-2 | ASSSTPFEREAYEQY
TRBJ2-5 | TRBV5-1 | ASSLVSSGEYQETQY
TRBJ1-2 | TRBV4-1 | ASSQVLEANYGYT
TRBJ2-7 | TRBV2 | ASSEALLIGQGVSYEQY
TRBJ1-4 | TRBV27 | ASSRTGANEKLF
TRBJ1-4 | TRBV30 | AWRTGVDEKLF
TRBJ2-5 | TRBV30 | AWSALARETQY
TRBJ2-1 | TRBV4-1 | ASSQDRREGNSYNEQF
TRBJ2-7 | TRBV6-6 | ASSPEAGTNSYEQY
TRBJ2-2 | TRBV11-2 | ASSLEQGATGELF
TRBJ1-3 | TRBV5-4 | ASSYDRAGGNTIY
TRBJ1-2 | TRBV6-1 | ASSEVGVAGGYT
TRBJ2-7 | TRBV11-2 | ASSSSPGQGQGYEQY
TRBJ1-4 | TRBV4-1 | ASSQENRKGTGNEKLF
TRBJ2-7 | TRBV18 | ASSPPAESYEQY
TRBJ2-1 | TRBV11-2 | ASSPRLAGPYNEQF
TRBJ1-3 | TRBV10-3 | AISEVWDTSSGNTIY
TRBJ2-3 | TRBV12-2 | ASRLPAGGPFSDTQY
TRBJ2-1 | TRBV15 | ATSSWTSGRANEQF
TRBJ1-2 | TRBV5-6 | ASSLGRDYGYT
TRBJ1-5 | TRBV4-3 | ASSQVKTAEQPQH
TRBJ1-4 | TRBV6-6 | ASSYPDRGPEKLF
TRBJ2-5 | TRBV5-4 | ATRGGGETQY
TRBJ2-5 | TRBV5-4 | ASKGAKATQY
TRBJ2-2 | TRBV5-1 | ASSPVFTTNTGELF
TRBJ1-1 | TRBV5-6 | ASSHLSQGNTEAF
TRBJ1-2 | TRBV10-3 | AISELGQAASNYGYT
TRBJ2-3 | TRBV25-1 | ASSGQRGGDTQY
TRBJ2-2 | TRBV4-3 | ASSQERTVITGELF
TRBJ2-3 | TRBV10-1 | APGLASTDTQY
TRBJ2-2 | TRBV6-4 | ASSVAGDLGELF
TRBJ2-7 | TRBV11-3 | ASSVRLAERYEQY
TRBJ2-7 | TRBV4-2 | ASSQDRDYEQY
TRBJ2-7 | TRBV7-2 | ASSLARKREGYEQY
TRBJ2-5 | TRBV25-1 | ASSGHGETQY
TRBJ2-2 | TRBV10-3 | AISDGRTSANTGELF
TRBJ2-3 | TRBV2 | ASSEQLQAPDTQY
TRBJ2-6 | TRBV19 | ASSSPFGTGIYSGANVLT
TRBJ2-1 | TRBV25-1 | ASSEPSGSAEQF